This TCR beta chain was identified in a study of blood T cells in healthy people across ages (dated by TCRdb to the mid-2010s). Context from the whole study: In model experiments, template switching captured roughly one uniquely barcoded TCR beta cDNA molecule for every two T cells. To avoid experimental bias, donors of different ages were randomly spread across the sequencing lanes. To track age-related changes in TCR beta repertoire diversity, the study relied on deep sequencing normalized with unique cDNA molecular identifiers. The study analyzed two additional independent replicas of 1 million unique cDNA reads from the same blood draw for two donors, one aged 18 to 30 and one aged 80 or older. The donors were split into four age groups: young (average roughly 15 years), middle-aged (about 40), aged (roughly 60) and long-lived (approximately 80).

Library prep was done by 5' RACE. The sequencer listed for this sample is Illumina HiSeq 2500. The second PCR ran for about 6 to 11 cycles and used a J-beta primer mix along with a sample-barcoded 5' primer. A template-switch 5' adaptor carrying 12 random nucleotides introduced a unique molecular identifier onto each TCR beta cDNA molecule. At least 2.5 million CDR3-containing paired-end reads were obtained from each sample. The Mint cDNA synthesis kit, primed by a TRBC-specific oligonucleotide, was used to synthesize first-strand cDNA from all RNA. Following uracil-DNA glycosylase treatment, all cDNA underwent a first 18-cycle PCR with the universal primers M1SS and BC2_uni_R. Per the authors' processing: Normalization of each sample was performed by random selection of 1 million high-quality reads, each carrying a distinct molecular identifier. Instead of being binned into consensus sequences, reads that shared molecular identifiers were thrown out. CDR3 identification, clonotype clustering and error correction used MiTCR with a Q25 quality threshold and the strictest error-elimination algorithm. A nonparametric unseen species model with Euler transformation was used to estimate lower-bound total TCR beta diversity. Using fastp at Q25 and MiXCR, TCRdb reprocessed the public reads and kept productive beta chains. Under each unique CDR3 protein, matching rows form one entry showing the most common genes and DNA. These V and J calls originate from TCRdb's pipeline instead of the authors' own analysis. For this sample there are around 870,000 distinct CDR3 sequences; roughly 26% appear just once. Approximately 15% of the sample is held by the ten biggest clonotypes.

Its CDR3 holds 14 amino acids, cysteine through phenylalanine. The kept DNA is CDR3 alone, 42 bases in frame from the first base. From the germline V gene (reference sequence), CDR1 is SGHNT and CDR2 is YYREEE. The junction shows trimming of 4 bases on V and 0 bases on J, plus 11 bases between the germline ends. Donors were 35 to 40 systemically healthy Caucasian individuals from Russia aged roughly 6 to 90 years. Around 9.9 milliliters of peripheral blood were collected from each donor into EDTA-treated Vacutainer tubes. Ficoll-Paque density-gradient centrifugation was used to isolate PBMCs, with at least 7 million obtained per sample. Trizol reagent was used to extract total RNA from the PBMCs, yielding at least 5 micrograms per sample. For every donor, flow cytometry on a PBMC aliquot measured the percentage of naive CD45RAhigh/CD27high T cells. This clonotype showed up many times. No antigen is known for it. No qualities accompany the bases; no much larger clone lies one base away.

General study outcomes and caveats: Estimates of total diversity based on one million sequenced T cells were considered lower bounds and underestimates. Observed TCR beta diversity correlated strongly with the percentage of naive T cells measured by flow cytometry. Because donor CMV infection status was unknown, age-related changes in expanded clonotypes were potentially confounded. Compared with the aged group, the long-lived group had more naive CD4+ T cells, fewer expanded clones and increased TCR diversity, suggesting age selection. Observed TCR beta diversity per million T cells fell roughly linearly with age, and a significant reduction was already apparent by age around 40. Bulk unsorted PBMC profiling prevented conclusive comparison of naive and antigen-experienced compartments.

The specimen sequenced was blood. The TCR comes from an elderly woman in good health. In this chain, TRBV5-4 is recombined with TRBJ2-7, with TRBD1 perhaps the D gene, on 5 matching bases. The CDR3: CASSLQETSYEQYF. The base sequence is TGTGCCAGCAGCCTACAGGAGACCTCCTACGAGCAGTACTTC. Here the CDR3 is joined to the reference TRBV5-4 and TRBJ2-7 genes, and the full variable domain is: ETGVTQSPTHLIKTRGQQVTLRCSSQSGHNTVSWYQQALGQGPQFIFQYYREEENGRGNFPPRFSGLQFPNYSSELNVNALELDDSALYLCASSLQETSYEQYFGPGTRLTVT.